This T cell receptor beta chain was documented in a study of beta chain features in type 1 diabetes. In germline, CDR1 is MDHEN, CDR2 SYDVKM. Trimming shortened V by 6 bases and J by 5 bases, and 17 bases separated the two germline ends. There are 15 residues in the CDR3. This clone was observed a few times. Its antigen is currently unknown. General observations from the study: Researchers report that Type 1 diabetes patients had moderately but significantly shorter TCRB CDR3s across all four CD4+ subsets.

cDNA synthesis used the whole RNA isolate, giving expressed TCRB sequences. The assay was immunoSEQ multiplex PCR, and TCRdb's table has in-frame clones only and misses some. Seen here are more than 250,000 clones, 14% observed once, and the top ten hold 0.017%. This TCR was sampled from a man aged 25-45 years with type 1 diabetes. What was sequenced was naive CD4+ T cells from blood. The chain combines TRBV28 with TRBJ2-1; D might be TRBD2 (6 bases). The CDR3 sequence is CASSLGGTGDNEQFF. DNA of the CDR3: TGTGCCAGCAGCCTTGGTGGGACTGGTGACAATGAGCAGTTCTTC. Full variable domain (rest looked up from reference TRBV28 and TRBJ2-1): DVKVTQSSRYLVKRTGEKVFLECVQDMDHENMFWYRQDPGLGLRLIYFSYDVKMKEKGDIPEGYSVSREKKERFSLILESASTNQTSMYLCASSLGGTGDNEQFFGPGTRLTVL.